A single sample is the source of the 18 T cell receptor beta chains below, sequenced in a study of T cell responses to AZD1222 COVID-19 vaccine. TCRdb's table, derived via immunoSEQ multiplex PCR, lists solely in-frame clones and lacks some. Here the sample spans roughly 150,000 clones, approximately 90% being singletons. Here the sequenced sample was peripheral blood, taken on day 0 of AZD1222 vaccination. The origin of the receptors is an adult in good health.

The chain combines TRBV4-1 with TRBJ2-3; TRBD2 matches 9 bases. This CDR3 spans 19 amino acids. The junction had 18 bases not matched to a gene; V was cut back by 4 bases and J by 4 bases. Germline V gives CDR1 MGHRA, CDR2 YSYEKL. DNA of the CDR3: TGCGCCAGCAGCCCCCTTCGATGGGGTAGCGGGGGTTTGCCAGATACGCAGTATTTT. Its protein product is CASSPLRWGSGGLPDTQYF.

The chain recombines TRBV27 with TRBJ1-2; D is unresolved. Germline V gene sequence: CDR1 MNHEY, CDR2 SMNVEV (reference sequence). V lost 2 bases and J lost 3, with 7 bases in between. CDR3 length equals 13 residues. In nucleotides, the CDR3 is TGTGCCAGCAGTTTAACGGGGTACTATGGCTACACCTTC. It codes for CASSLTGYYGYTF.

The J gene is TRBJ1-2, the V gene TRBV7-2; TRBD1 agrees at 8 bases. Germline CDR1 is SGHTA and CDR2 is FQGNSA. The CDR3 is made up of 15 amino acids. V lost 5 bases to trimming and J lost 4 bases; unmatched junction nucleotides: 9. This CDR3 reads CASSGGTGPTYGYTF. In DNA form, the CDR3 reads TGTGCCAGCAGCGGTGGGACAGGCCCCACCTATGGCTACACCTTC.

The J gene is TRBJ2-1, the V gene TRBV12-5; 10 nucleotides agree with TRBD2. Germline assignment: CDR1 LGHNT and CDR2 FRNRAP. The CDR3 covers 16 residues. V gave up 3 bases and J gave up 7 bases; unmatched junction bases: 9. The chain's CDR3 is CASGFLLAGEGNEQFF. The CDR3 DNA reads TGTGCTAGTGGTTTCCTTCTAGCGGGAGAGGGAAATGAGCAGTTCTTC.

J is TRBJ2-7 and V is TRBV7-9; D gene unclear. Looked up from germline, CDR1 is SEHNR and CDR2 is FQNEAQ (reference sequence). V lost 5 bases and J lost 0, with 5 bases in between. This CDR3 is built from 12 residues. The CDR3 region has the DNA TGTGCCAGCAGCGTGAGCTCCTACGAGCAGTACTTC. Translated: CASSVSSYEQYF. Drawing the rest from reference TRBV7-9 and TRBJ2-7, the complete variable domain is DTGVSQNPRHKITKRGQNVTFRCDPISEHNRLYWYRQTLGQGPEFLTYFQNEAQLEKSRLLSDRFSAERPKGSFSTLEIQRTEQGDSAMYLCASSVSSYEQYFGPGTRLTVT.

DNA for the CDR3: TGTGCCAGCAGTTTCTTAGGCGGGGAGCTGTTTTTT. Protein: CASSFLGGELFF. The chain combines TRBV27 with TRBJ2-2, with no clear D. Germline-derived CDR1 and CDR2 are MNHEY and SMNVEV (reference sequence). The CDR3 spans 12 residues. V was cut by 3 bases and J by 7 bases, with 6 bases left in between.

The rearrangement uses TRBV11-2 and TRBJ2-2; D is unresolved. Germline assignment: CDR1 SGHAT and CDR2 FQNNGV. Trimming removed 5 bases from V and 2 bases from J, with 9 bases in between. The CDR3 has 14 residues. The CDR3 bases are TGTGCCAGCAGCCAGAGGCCCAACACCGGGGAGCTGTTTTTT. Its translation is CASSQRPNTGELFF.

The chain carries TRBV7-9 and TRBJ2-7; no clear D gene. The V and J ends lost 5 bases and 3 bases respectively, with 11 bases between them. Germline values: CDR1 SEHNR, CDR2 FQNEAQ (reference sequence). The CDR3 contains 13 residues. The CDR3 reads CASSQRQDYEQYF. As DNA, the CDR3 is TGTGCCAGCAGCCAGAGGCAAGACTACGAGCAGTACTTC.

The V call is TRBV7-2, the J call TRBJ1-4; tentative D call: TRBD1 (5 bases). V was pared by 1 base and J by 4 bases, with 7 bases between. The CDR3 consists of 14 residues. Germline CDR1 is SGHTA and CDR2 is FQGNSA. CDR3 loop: CASSLGGINEKLFF. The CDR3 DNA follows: TGTGCCAGCAGCTTAGGGGGGATTAATGAAAAACTGTTTTTT.

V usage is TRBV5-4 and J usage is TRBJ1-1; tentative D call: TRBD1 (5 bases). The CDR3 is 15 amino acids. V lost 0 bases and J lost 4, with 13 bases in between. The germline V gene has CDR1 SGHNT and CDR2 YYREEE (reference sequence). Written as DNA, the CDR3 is TGTGCCAGCAGCTTGGGCCAAGGGGTTAGCACTGAAGCTTTCTTT. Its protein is CASSLGQGVSTEAFF.

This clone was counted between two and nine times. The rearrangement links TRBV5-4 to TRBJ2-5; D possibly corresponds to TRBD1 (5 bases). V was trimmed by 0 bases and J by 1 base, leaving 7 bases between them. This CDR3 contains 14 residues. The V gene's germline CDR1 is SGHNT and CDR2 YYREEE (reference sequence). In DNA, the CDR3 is TGTGCCAGCAGCTTGGGACAGCCCCAAGAGACCCAGTACTTC. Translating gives CASSLGQPQETQYF.

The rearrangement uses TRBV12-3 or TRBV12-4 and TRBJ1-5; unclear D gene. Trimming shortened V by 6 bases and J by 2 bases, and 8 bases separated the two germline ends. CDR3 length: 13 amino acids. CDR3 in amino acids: CASRDSGNQPQHF. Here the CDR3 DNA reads TGTGCCAGCAGGGATTCAGGCAATCAGCCCCAGCATTTT.

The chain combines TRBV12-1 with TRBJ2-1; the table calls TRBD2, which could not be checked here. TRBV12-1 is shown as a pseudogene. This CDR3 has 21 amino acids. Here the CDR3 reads CASSFGIEMLRADRTYNEQFF. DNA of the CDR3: TGTGCCAGCAGCTTTGGGATAGAGATGTTGAGAGCGGACCGGACCTACAATGAGCAGTTCTTC.

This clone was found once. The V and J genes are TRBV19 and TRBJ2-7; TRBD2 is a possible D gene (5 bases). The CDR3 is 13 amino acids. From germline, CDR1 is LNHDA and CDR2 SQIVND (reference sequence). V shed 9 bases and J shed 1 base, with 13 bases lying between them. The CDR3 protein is CASSLRGSYEQYF. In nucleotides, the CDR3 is TGTGCCAGCAGCTTACGGGGTTCCTACGAGCAGTACTTC. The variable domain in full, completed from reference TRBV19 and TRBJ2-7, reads DGGITQSPKYLFRKEGQNVTLSCEQNLNHDAMYWYRQDPGQGLRLIYYSQIVNDFQKGDIAEGYSVSREKKESFPLTVTSAQKNPTAFYLCASSLRGSYEQYFGPGTRLTVT.

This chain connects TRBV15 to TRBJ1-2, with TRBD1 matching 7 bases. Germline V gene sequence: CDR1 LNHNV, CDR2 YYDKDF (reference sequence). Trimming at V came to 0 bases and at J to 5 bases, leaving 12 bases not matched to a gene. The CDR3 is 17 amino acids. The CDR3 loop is CATSRDAGGAERYGYTF. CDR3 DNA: TGTGCCACCAGCAGAGACGCAGGGGGGGCAGAGAGGTATGGCTACACCTTC.

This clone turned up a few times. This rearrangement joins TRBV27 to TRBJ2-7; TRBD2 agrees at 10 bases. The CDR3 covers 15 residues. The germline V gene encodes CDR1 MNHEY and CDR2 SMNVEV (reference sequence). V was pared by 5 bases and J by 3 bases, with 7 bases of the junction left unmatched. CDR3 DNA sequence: TGTGCCAGCAGTGAGGCTAGCGGGAGTATCTACGAGCAGTACTTC. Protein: CASSEASGSIYEQYF.

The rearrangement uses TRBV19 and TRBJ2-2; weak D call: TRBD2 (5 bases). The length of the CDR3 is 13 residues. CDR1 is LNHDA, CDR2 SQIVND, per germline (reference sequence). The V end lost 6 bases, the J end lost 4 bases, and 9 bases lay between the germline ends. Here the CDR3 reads CASSGGSTGELFF. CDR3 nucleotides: TGTGCCAGTAGCGGTGGGAGCACCGGGGAGCTGTTTTTT.

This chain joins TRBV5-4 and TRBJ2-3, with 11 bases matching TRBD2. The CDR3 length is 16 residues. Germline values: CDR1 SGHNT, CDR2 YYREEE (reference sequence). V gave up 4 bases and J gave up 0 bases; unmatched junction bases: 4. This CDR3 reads CASSDGTSGSTDTQYF. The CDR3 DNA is TGTGCCAGCAGCGACGGGACTAGCGGAAGCACAGATACGCAGTATTTT.